The present T cell receptor (beta chain) was sequenced within a study of T cell changes during pregnancy in multiple sclerosis (dated by TCRdb to the late 2010s). Regarding the complete study: The study examined how the T cell repertoire changed over the course of pregnancy in women with multiple sclerosis.

CDR1 and CDR2 are drawn from the germline V gene: MGHRA, YSYEKL. Trimming removed 5 bases from V and 2 bases from J, leaving 12 bases between the germline ends. Counted from cysteine to phenylalanine, this CDR3 has 15 amino acids. Solely the CDR3 DNA is kept, with 45 bases framed from the first base. Libraries were constructed by the immunoSEQ multiplex PCR assay. The immuneACCESS repertoire file appears here via TCRdb, limited to in-frame rearrangements. These files lack a portion of the clones; in checked studies, under half of the deficit traces to unresolved V genes, and the cause of the others is not known. This sample is represented by 68,000 or so clones; 75% to 95% of them were singletons. The top ten hold 0.65% to 0.9% of the sample. On this clone itself: Its target antigen remains unknown. There are no base qualities to consult, and no much larger clone falls within one base.

This specimen consisted of peripheral blood, obtained in the second trimester of pregnancy. The V and J segments used are TRBV4-1 and TRBJ2-2, with the D assignment possibly TRBD1 or TRBD2, given 6 matching bases for each. The TCR comes from a female donor with multiple sclerosis, enrolled in a pregnancy study. The CDR3 reads as follows: CASSEGGGNTGELFF. The DNA sequence is given as TGCGCCAGCAGCGAAGGAGGGGGAAACACCGGGGAGCTGTTTTTT.